What follows are 23 T cell receptor beta chains derived from one specimen sequenced in a study of Tregs in tolerant kidney transplant recipients. Here immunoSEQ multiplex PCR was the method, and the copy in TCRdb shows in-frame clones only, minus some. The table has approximately 67,000 clones, about nine tenths seen once. The input for sequencing was CD8+ T cells from blood, taken before the transplant. Receptors were obtained from a human donor who received a combined kidney and bone marrow transplant.

This clone was seen only a few times. The chain joins TRBV30 to TRBJ2-1, with D hard to call. This CDR3 region has 12 residues. Per the germline V gene, CDR1 is GTSNPN and CDR2 is SVGIG (reference sequence). The germline V and J ends were trimmed by 3 bases and 9 bases, with 12 bases remaining between them. CDR3 sequence reads: CAWSPSASEQFF. The CDR3, as DNA: TGTGCCTGGAGCCCCTCAGCGAGTGAGCAGTTCTTC.

The chain couples TRBV19 to TRBJ2-3; TRBD1 matches 9 bases. Germline-derived CDR1 and CDR2 are LNHDA and SQIVND (reference sequence). The CDR3 runs 15 residues. V lost 7 bases and J lost 3; bases outside the gene matches: 8. The CDR3 sequence: CASKGTGWRTDTQYF. The CDR3 nucleotides read TGTGCCAGTAAAGGGACAGGGTGGAGGACAGATACGCAGTATTTT.

The V call is TRBV19, the J call TRBJ2-7; 9 positions agree with TRBD2. Unmatched junction bases numbered 7, after V lost 3 bases and J lost 4 bases. The CDR3 is made up of 15 amino acids. Germline V gene data show CDR1 as LNHDA and CDR2 as SQIVND (reference sequence). This CDR3 reads CASSISGLAQYEQYF. CDR3 DNA sequence: TGTGCCAGTAGTATCTCGGGACTAGCCCAATACGAGCAGTACTTC. The full variable domain, in which reference TRBV19 and TRBJ2-7 provide the parts outside the CDR3, is DGGITQSPKYLFRKEGQNVTLSCEQNLNHDAMYWYRQDPGQGLRLIYYSQIVNDFQKGDIAEGYSVSREKKESFPLTVTSAQKNPTAFYLCASSISGLAQYEQYFGPGTRLTVT.

CDR3 DNA sequence: TGTGCCAGCAGCTCCCTATCCGATGAGCAGTTCTTC. Amino acids: CASSSLSDEQFF. J is TRBJ2-1 and V is TRBV7-9, with D hard to call. The CDR3 contains 12 residues. Trimming pared 4 bases from V and 8 bases from J, leaving 9 bases between. The germline V gene has CDR1 SEHNR and CDR2 FQNEAQ (reference sequence).

The V call is TRBV7-2, the J call TRBJ2-1; 8 nucleotides match TRBD2. The CDR3 totals 15 residues. The trim removed 2 bases at V and 9 bases at J, leaving 9 bases unmatched. The germline CDR1 and CDR2 sequences are SGHTA and FQGNSA. Here the CDR3 DNA reads TGTGCCAGCAGCTTAATCGACGGGGGGGCGATTGAGCAGTTCTTC. Its translation is CASSLIDGGAIEQFF.

The chain is built from TRBV9 and TRBJ2-2; D may be TRBD1 (6 bases). Germline V lookup: CDR1 SGDLS, CDR2 YYNGEE. V gave up 4 bases and J gave up 5 bases, with 15 bases separating them. The CDR3 is made up of 15 amino acids. The chain's CDR3 is CASSYGWGQTGELFF. As DNA, the CDR3 is TGTGCCAGCAGCTACGGCTGGGGGCAAACCGGGGAGCTGTTTTTT.

The chain joins TRBV19 to TRBJ2-1; D is perhaps TRBD2 (5 bases). From germline, CDR1 is LNHDA and CDR2 SQIVND (reference sequence). The length of the CDR3 is 12 residues. V lost 6 bases, J lost 6 bases, and 9 bases lay in between. The CDR3 DNA sequence: TGTGCCAGTAGATCTGGACTCAATGAGCAGTTCTTC. This codes for CASRSGLNEQFF.

This chain joins TRBV19 and TRBJ2-7; 11 nucleotides agree with TRBD2. This CDR3 contains 15 residues. V shed 10 bases and J 4 bases; nucleotides not matched to a gene: 12. CDR1 LNHDA and CDR2 SQIVND come from the germline V gene (reference sequence). The CDR3 spells CATTAFGTSGYEQYF. The CDR3 nucleotides are TGTGCCACCACCGCTTTCGGGACTAGCGGTTACGAGCAGTACTTC.

This clone was picked up a small number of times. CDR3 loop: CASSEDRVLQPQHF. CDR3 nucleotide sequence: TGTGCCAGCAGTGAGGACAGGGTCCTTCAGCCCCAGCATTTT. The J gene is TRBJ1-5, the V gene TRBV6-1; 8 bases line up with TRBD1. The germline gives CDR1 MNHNS, CDR2 SASEGT. The length of the CDR3 is 14 residues. V dropped 3 bases and J dropped 6; count of bases not matched to a gene: 4.

The chain combines TRBV7-3 with TRBJ2-1, with D possibly being TRBD2 (7 bases). The germline gives CDR1 SGHTA, CDR2 FQGTGA. Trimming removed 2 bases from V and 5 bases from J, with 16 bases in between. This CDR3 has 16 residues. CDR3 in DNA: TGTGCCAGCAGCTTATTTGGGGGGGCGCGGAACAATGAGCAGTTCTTC. It specifies CASSLFGGARNNEQFF.

The chain recombines TRBV13 with TRBJ1-5; D possibly corresponds to TRBD1 (6 bases). In germline, CDR1 is PRHDT, CDR2 FYEKMQ (reference sequence). V was cut by 3 bases and J by 4 bases, with 16 bases left in between. This CDR3 spans 16 amino acids. CDR3 nucleotides: TGTGCCAGCAGCTTCGGCCCCAGGGGCTTGAATCAGCCCCAGCATTTT. This translates into CASSFGPRGLNQPQHF.

V gene TRBV7-9 combines with J gene TRBJ1-2; the match to TRBD1 covers 7 bases. CDR1 and CDR2 (germline): SEHNR, FQNEAQ (reference sequence). Losses at the gene ends were 3 bases for V and 1 base for J; bases not matched to a gene: 8. This CDR3 comprises 16 residues. The CDR3 sequence: CASSLVGTEFNYGYTF. CDR3 DNA sequence: TGTGCCAGCAGCTTGGTCGGGACAGAGTTTAACTATGGCTACACCTTC.

The chain carries TRBV7-2 and TRBJ2-3; 7 positions agree with TRBD1. The CDR3 has 14 amino acids. CDR1 SGHTA and CDR2 FQGNSA come from the germline V gene. Trimming removed 4 bases from V and 6 bases from J; junction bases left unmatched: 7. CDR3: CASSSSTGRDTQYF. The CDR3 region has the DNA TGTGCCAGCAGCTCATCGACAGGGCGGGATACGCAGTATTTT.

The V call is TRBV5-1, the J call TRBJ2-7; 10 nucleotides align to TRBD1. In germline, CDR1 is SGHRS, CDR2 YFSETQ. V was clipped by 0 bases and J by 3 bases; unmatched bases: 9. The CDR3 runs to 17 residues. CDR3 DNA: TGCGCCAGCAGCTTGGAGTCTCCGGGACAGGGGTACTACGAGCAGTACTTC. Its protein product is CASSLESPGQGYYEQYF.

The chain has TRBV7-9 and TRBJ2-1; 7 bases fit TRBD1. There are 15 residues in the CDR3. V lost 1 base and J lost 1; bases outside the gene matches: 1. Looked up from germline, CDR1 is SEHNR and CDR2 is FQNEAQ (reference sequence). The CDR3 region has the DNA TGTGCCAGCAGCTTAGTGGGACAGTCCTACAATGAGCAGTTCTTC. It translates to CASSLVGQSYNEQFF.

This rearrangement joins TRBV6-5 to TRBJ2-7, with D possibly TRBD2 on 6 matching bases. With 2 bases removed from V and 7 bases from J, the gap between germline ends came to 12 bases. The CDR3 is made up of 13 amino acids. CDR1 MNHEY and CDR2 SVGAGI come from the germline V gene. Here the CDR3 reads CASSYGGTEEQYF. CDR3 DNA: TGTGCCAGCAGTTACGGGGGGACGGAAGAGCAGTACTTC.

CDR3: CASSLSRDSFYEQYF. The CDR3 coding sequence is TGTGCCAGCAGCCTAAGCCGGGACAGTTTTTACGAGCAGTACTTC. The chain carries TRBV11-2 and TRBJ2-5; 7 nucleotides align to TRBD1. The end of the DNA fits TRBJ2-7 better, so the J call may be wrong. CDR3 size: 15 residues. Germline V lookup: CDR1 SGHAT, CDR2 FQNNGV.

This chain uses TRBV2 with TRBJ1-1; a weak D match, TRBD1 (5 bases). CDR3 size: 16 residues. The ends were cut back, 1 base at V and 2 bases at J, with 14 bases in the middle. CDR1 SNHLY and CDR2 FYNNEI come from the germline V gene. The CDR3 region is CASSEEWSRVNTEAFF. CDR3 DNA sequence: TGTGCCAGCAGTGAAGAGTGGTCCAGGGTCAACACTGAAGCTTTCTTT.

The V gene is TRBV27, the J gene TRBJ1-5; D is unresolved. V lost 0 bases and J lost 6, with 6 bases in between. The germline gives CDR1 MNHEY, CDR2 SMNVEV (reference sequence). The CDR3 runs to 13 residues. The CDR3 bases are TGTGCCAGCAGTTTATCGGGAGGTCAGCCCCAGCATTTT. Translation gives CASSLSGGQPQHF.

In this sample, this clone turned up once. The rearrangement links TRBV5-6 to TRBJ1-6, with TRBD1 matching 7 bases. Per the germline V gene, CDR1 is SGHDT and CDR2 is YYEEEE. Trimming removed 0 bases from V and 7 bases from J; junction bases left unmatched: 1. This CDR3 has 14 residues. The CDR3 region is CASSLGDRNSPLHF. The CDR3 DNA follows: TGTGCCAGCAGCTTGGGGGACAGAAATTCACCCCTCCACTTT.

The gene calls are TRBV7-6 and TRBJ2-5; 8 nucleotides agree with TRBD2. J gave up 4 bases and V 6 bases, and 10 bases lay outside the gene matches. The CDR3 length is 15 residues. The germline CDR1 and CDR2 sequences are SGHVS and FNYEAQ. CDR3 loop: CASRLEAGAPETQYF. CDR3 nucleotide sequence: TGTGCCAGCAGACTCGAAGCGGGAGCACCAGAGACCCAGTACTTC.

The genes are TRBV4-3 and TRBJ2-3; TRBD2 might be the D (6 bases). Trimming removed 4 bases from V and 2 bases from J, with 13 bases in between. Germline V CDR1 and CDR2: LGHNA, YSLEER. The CDR3 consists of 15 residues. This CDR3 is CASSPHGGVTDTQYF. CDR3 in DNA: TGCGCCAGCAGCCCACACGGCGGGGTCACAGATACGCAGTATTTT.

This chain joins TRBV6-6 and TRBJ1-1; D is possibly TRBD1 (6 bases). Germline V gene data show CDR1 as MNHNY and CDR2 as SVGAGI (reference sequence). V was clipped by 6 bases and J by 0 bases, with 8 bases between them. This CDR3 contains 13 residues. DNA for the CDR3: TGTGCCAGCAGGGACAGTATGAACACTGAAGCTTTCTTT. This translates into CASRDSMNTEAFF.